The 11 T cell receptor beta chains reported below all come from one sample, sequenced in a study of blood T cell repertoires in COVID-19. Assay: immunoSEQ multiplex PCR; the TCRdb copy retains only in-frame clones and omits some. The sample holds 280,000 or so clones, around 88% seen once. Sequenced sample: peripheral blood. Source of these receptors: a woman aged 25 to 45 who had recovered from COVID-19.

The rearrangement joins TRBV5-1 to TRBJ1-3; the D is unclear. The CDR3 loop spans 16 amino acids. V was pared by 0 bases and J by 2 bases, with 12 bases between. The germline gives CDR1 SGHRS, CDR2 YFSETQ. In DNA form, the CDR3 reads TGCGCCAGCAGCTTGGCCGAGTTAAGCACTGGAAACACCATATATTTT. As protein: CASSLAELSTGNTIYF. The full variable domain, its missing parts supplied by reference TRBV5-1 and TRBJ1-3, is KAGVTQTPRYLIKTRGQQVTLSCSPISGHRSVSWYQQTPGQGLQFLFEYFSETQRNKGNFPGRFSGRQFSNSRSEMNVSTLELGDSALYLCASSLAELSTGNTIYFGEGSWLTVV.

The chain combines TRBV4-1 with TRBJ2-1; TRBD1 matches at 8 bases. Germline values: CDR1 MGHRA, CDR2 YSYEKL. The J segment lost 8 bases and the V segment lost 4 bases, leaving 10 bases of the junction unmatched. The CDR3 length is 15 residues. CDR3 sequence: CASSPGQGPLHEQFF. As DNA, the CDR3 is TGCGCCAGCAGCCCCGGACAGGGTCCTCTCCATGAGCAGTTCTTC.

In its sample, this clone was seen a few times. V is TRBV6-5 and J is TRBJ2-7; D is possibly TRBD2 (5 bases). The CDR3 extends over 11 amino acids. Germline lookup yields CDR1 MNHEY and CDR2 SVGAGI. Trimming removed 10 bases from V and 3 bases from J, with 10 bases in between. The CDR3 region is CAIWTGYEQYF. Written as DNA, the CDR3 is TGTGCCATATGGACTGGCTACGAGCAGTACTTC.

The rearrangement uses TRBV6-6 and TRBJ2-2, with 7 bases fitting TRBD2. The V and J ends lost 11 bases and 1 base, in that order; junction bases with no gene match: 7. The CDR3 covers 14 residues. Germline assignment: CDR1 MNHNY and CDR2 SVGAGI (reference sequence). CDR3 coding DNA: TGTGCCTCTCTGACTAGCTTGAACACCGGGGAGCTGTTTTTT. This encodes CASLTSLNTGELFF.

The CDR3 here is CASRRTGQGNYEQYF. CDR3 in DNA: TGTGCCAGCAGGAGAACGGGACAGGGGAACTACGAGCAGTACTTC. This rearrangement joins TRBV28 to TRBJ2-7; 10 positions agree with TRBD1. This CDR3 spans 15 amino acids. V lost 6 bases, J lost 3 bases, and 8 bases stayed unmatched. Germline CDR1 MDHEN, CDR2 SYDVKM.

This chain joins TRBV6-5 and TRBJ1-3; possibly TRBD1 for D (5 bases). V lost 6 bases and J lost 8, with 20 bases in between. The CDR3 is 15 residues long. Germline loops: CDR1 MNHEY, CDR2 SVGAGI. CDR3 in DNA: TGTGCCAGCAGGTTCAGGGCGTTAATAGCGGACACCATATATTTT. Its protein product is CASRFRALIADTIYF.

This sequence joins TRBV18 and TRBJ1-2, with no clear D. From germline, CDR1 is KGHSH and CDR2 LQKENI. Trimming stripped 6 bases from V and 7 bases from J, with 12 bases between. This CDR3 has 12 residues. As DNA, the CDR3 is TGTGCCAGCTCTCTGATCAGTGGTGGCTACACCTTC. It codes for CASSLISGGYTF.

This chain links TRBV6-6 with TRBJ1-1, with D unclear. The CDR3 spans 13 residues. The germline V gene encodes CDR1 MNHNY and CDR2 SVGAGI (reference sequence). The ends were cut back, 4 bases at V and 1 base at J, with 7 bases in the middle. The DNA of the CDR3 is TGTGCCAGCAGTTCTATGCGGAACACTGAAGCTTTCTTT. Protein product: CASSSMRNTEAFF.

V gene TRBV30 combines with J gene TRBJ2-7; 7 bases are a match to TRBD1. Germline V CDR1 and CDR2: GTSNPN, SVGIG (reference sequence). The V gene end was trimmed by 2 bases and the J gene end by 4 bases; junction bases not matched to a gene: 5. The CDR3 is 13 amino acids. The CDR3 reads CAWSTGTAYEQYF. CDR3 DNA: TGTGCCTGGAGTACGGGGACAGCTTACGAGCAGTACTTC.

The chain carries TRBV27 and TRBJ2-1; the D is unclear. The CDR3 extends over 12 amino acids. Trimming removed 2 bases at V and 11 bases at J, with 10 bases between. CDR1 MNHEY and CDR2 SMNVEV come from the germline V gene (reference sequence). CDR3 loop: CASSLGAGQQFF. The CDR3, as DNA: TGTGCCAGCAGTTTAGGAGCCGGTCAGCAGTTCTTC.

This clone has a single count. The chain couples TRBV9 to TRBJ2-5; 13 positions agree with TRBD2. Germline lookup yields CDR1 SGDLS and CDR2 YYNGEE. The CDR3 totals 17 residues. Trimming removed 0 bases from V and 2 bases from J; junction bases left unmatched: 4. The CDR3 coding sequence is TGTGCCAGCAGCGTAGGGACTAGCGGGGGCCTTCAAGAGACCCAGTACTTC. Translation: CASSVGTSGGLQETQYF.